Each of the 15 T cell receptor beta chains below was sequenced from the same sample in a study of T-cell memory formation after mild COVID-19. TCRdb passed the 5' RACE reads through MiXCR, listing each CDR3 protein once. The data contain 500,000 to 550,000 distinct CDR3 sequences, around 21% of them seen just once; the ten biggest clones take up 12%. The sample consisted of PBMCs or a T cell subset sorted from them (not recorded which). The receptors derive from an adult woman who had mild COVID-19 (a few samples of this study predate the infection). Cell type and time point are not known.

The CDR3 nucleotides are TGTGCCAGCAGCAAGAACAGGGGAGGATACAATGAGCAGTTCTTC. It codes for CASSKNRGGYNEQFF. The J gene is TRBJ2-1, the V gene TRBV2; TRBD1 is a possible D gene (7 bases). Germline V gives CDR1 SNHLY, CDR2 FYNNEI. Trimming took off 6 bases at V and 4 bases at J, with 16 bases between the two ends. CDR3 length: 15 amino acids.

The chain combines TRBV12-3 or TRBV12-4 with TRBJ2-5; D possibly corresponds to TRBD2 (5 bases). CDR3 size: 14 residues. Trimming removed 5 bases from V and 5 bases from J, with 15 bases in between. CDR3 residues: CASSTDLALETQYF. CDR3 nucleotides: TGTGCCAGCAGTACCGACCTAGCTTTGGAGACCCAGTACTTC.

This clonotype was recorded a few times. The gene calls are TRBV3-1 and TRBJ2-7, with TRBD1 matching over 8 bases. Germline CDR1 reads LGHDT; CDR2 reads YNNKEL (reference sequence). CDR3 length equals 14 residues. Germline trimming cut 5 bases from V and 3 bases from J; bases unmatched to any gene: 6. The CDR3 DNA reads TGTGCCAGCAGCAAGGACAGGGCGAGCTACGAGCAGTACTTC. Encoded protein: CASSKDRASYEQYF.

This chain links TRBV4-1 with TRBJ1-2; TRBD1 agrees at 10 bases. Germline assignment: CDR1 MGHRA and CDR2 YSYEKL. Losses at the gene ends were 3 bases for V and 4 bases for J; bases not matched to a gene: 11. The CDR3 extends over 17 amino acids. The CDR3 DNA follows: TGCGCCAGCAGCCAGACAGGGGGCGCTTCCCCCTTCTATGGCTACACCTTC. This encodes CASSQTGGASPFYGYTF.

This clonotype was counted between two and nine times. The chain has TRBV20-1 and TRBJ1-1, with unresolved D. Trimming cost V 0 bases and J 1 base, with 15 bases left between them. Germline CDR1 is DFQATT and CDR2 is SNEGSKA (reference sequence). The CDR3 covers 16 residues. CDR3 amino acids: CSARDSVRVRNTEAFF. CDR3 coding DNA: TGCAGTGCTAGAGACTCAGTAAGGGTTCGGAACACTGAAGCTTTCTTT.

This clonotype occurred many times. This chain joins TRBV12-3 or TRBV12-4 and TRBJ2-5; no clear D gene. Deletions cut 6 bases from V and 0 bases from J, with 8 bases between. The CDR3 totals 13 residues. CDR3 in amino acids: CASSPNNQETQYF. In nucleotides, the CDR3 is TGTGCCAGCAGCCCAAACAACCAAGAGACCCAGTACTTC.

Here the CDR3 DNA reads TGTGCCACCAGCAGCGTCGGGGGGGCAGATACGCAGTATTTT. Its translation: CATSSVGGADTQYF. The chain couples TRBV15 to TRBJ2-3; 8 bases line up with TRBD2. The CDR3 extends over 14 amino acids. V dropped 3 bases and J dropped 4; count of bases not matched to a gene: 3. CDR1 LNHNV and CDR2 YYDKDF come from the germline V gene (reference sequence).

V usage is TRBV20-1 and J usage is TRBJ1-2; D call uncertain. The germline V and J ends were trimmed by 0 bases and 2 bases, with 10 bases remaining between them. The CDR3 consists of 14 residues. Germline V lookup: CDR1 DFQATT, CDR2 SNEGSKA (reference sequence). In DNA form, the CDR3 reads TGCAGTGCTAGAGATTCGGCAGCCAACTATGGCTACACCTTC. Translation: CSARDSAANYGYTF.

This clonotype has a handful of counts. The chain recombines TRBV2 with TRBJ2-5, with TRBD1 as a possible D gene (5 bases). V was shortened by 7 bases and J by 2 bases, with 11 bases between the two germline ends. The CDR3 contains 13 residues. From germline, CDR1 is SNHLY and CDR2 FYNNEI. The CDR3 DNA is TGTGCCAGCACCCAGGGCAGACAAGAGACCCAGTACTTC. Translation: CASTQGRQETQYF.

The chain carries TRBV10-3 and TRBJ2-3; 7 bases map to TRBD2. With V trimmed by 9 bases and J by 3 bases, 6 bases remained unmatched. There are 13 residues in the CDR3. Germline CDR1 is ENHRY and CDR2 is SYGVKD. Here the CDR3 DNA reads TGTGCCATTTCGAGGGAGGGGACAGATACGCAGTATTTT. This encodes CAISREGTDTQYF.

As DNA, the CDR3 is TGTGCCAGCAGCCCCTCTAGCGGGAGGGCCGGTGAGCAGTTCTTC. It is translated as CASSPSSGRAGEQFF. The V call is TRBV11-2, the J call TRBJ2-1; 12 nucleotides match TRBD2. The CDR3 covers 15 residues. Germline lookup yields CDR1 SGHAT and CDR2 FQNNGV. J gave up 9 bases and V 5 bases, and 8 bases lay outside the gene matches.

The chain uses TRBV20-1 and TRBJ2-7; TRBD1 or TRBD2 may be the D gene (5 bases each). Germline CDR1 DFQATT, CDR2 SNEGSKA (reference sequence). The CDR3 sequence is 15 residues long. The ends were cut back, 1 base at V and 2 bases at J, with 15 bases in the middle. The CDR3 region is CSARVLGTETYEQYF. The CDR3 DNA reads TGCAGTGCTAGAGTATTAGGGACCGAGACCTACGAGCAGTACTTC.

This clonotype was recorded a few times. This rearrangement joins TRBV6-5 to TRBJ1-2; a possible D gene is TRBD1 (5 bases). CDR1 is MNHEY and CDR2 is SVGAGI in the germline V gene. V dropped 3 bases and J dropped 6 bases, with 11 bases sitting between them. This CDR3 comprises 13 residues. The CDR3 DNA is TGTGCCAGCAGTTATCTCCAGGGAGATGGCTACACCTTC. It encodes CASSYLQGDGYTF.

This chain joins TRBV6-1 and TRBJ1-1, with TRBD1 as a possible D gene (5 bases). CDR1 and CDR2 from the germline V gene are MNHNS and SASEGT. Trimming cost V 3 bases and J 3 bases, with 8 bases left between them. The CDR3 spans 13 residues. CDR3 region: CASSDGGDTEAFF. The DNA of the CDR3 is TGTGCCAGCAGTGACGGGGGGGACACTGAAGCTTTCTTT.

The V call is TRBV9, the J call TRBJ2-6; the D gene is possibly TRBD1 (5 bases). V lost 4 bases to trimming and J lost 2 bases, with 19 bases between them. Germline CDR1 SGDLS, CDR2 YYNGEE. The CDR3 runs 18 residues. The CDR3 DNA follows: TGTGCCAGCAGCTCAAGTTTAACGGCAGGGACTGGGGCCAACGTCCTGACTTTC. It specifies CASSSSLTAGTGANVLTF.